These T cell receptor beta chains were read from a single sample in a study of T cell therapy after organ transplantation. No antigen is known for these receptors. Sequencing used immunoSEQ multiplex PCR; TCRdb keeps in-frame clones, though not all of them. The table records about 1,100 clones, approximately 72% of them present only once. The sample consisted of CD8+ T cells from blood, taken before autologous CMV-specific T cell therapy. The receptors were gathered from a human patient who had received a solid organ transplant and had CMV disease. The CDR3 runs from the conserved cysteine through the conserved F or W. A D gene is named only where the DNA matches it firmly. Clone size is given for some rows only: seen once, a few or many times, or a class if the clone is expanded.

d_call	v_call	clone_size	j_call	cdr3_aa	cdr3_nt
.	TRBV27	.	TRBJ1-5	CASSLSLNQPQHF	TGTGCCAGCAGTTTATCTCTCAATCAGCCCCAGCATTTT
.	TRBV6-4	.	TRBJ1-6	CASSEGQLNSPLHF	TGTGCCAGCAGTGAAGGACAGCTTAATTCACCCCTCCACTTT
TRBD2	TRBV11-2	once	TRBJ2-2	CASSSRTSGIMFRELFF	TGTGCCAGCAGCTCCCGGACTAGCGGGATCATGTTCAGGGAGCTGTTTTTT
.	TRBV7-3	.	TRBJ2-3	CASSFGGKDTQYF	TGTGCCAGCAGCTTTGGGGGCAAGGATACGCAGTATTTT
.	TRBV11-2	few	TRBJ2-5	CASSLLNSQETQYF	TGTGCCAGCAGCTTACTCAACAGCCAAGAGACCCAGTACTTC
.	TRBV11-1	.	TRBJ2-7	CASSSRDLNPGEQYF	TGTGCCAGCAGCTCCCGGGACCTTAACCCCGGCGAGCAGTACTTC
.	TRBV4-3	.	TRBJ2-2	CASSQDHGSTGELFF	TGCGCCAGCAGCCAAGATCATGGCAGCACCGGGGAGCTGTTTTTT
TRBD1	TRBV27	once	TRBJ1-2	CASHGQGEGYTF	TGTGCCAGCCATGGACAGGGTGAAGGCTACACCTTC
TRBD2	TRBV7-9	.	TRBJ2-2	CASSLQDWAGVAGELFF	TGTGCCAGCAGCTTACAGGACTGGGCGGGAGTAGCCGGGGAGCTGTTTTTT
.	TRBV7-9	.	TRBJ2-5	CASSFGANQETQYF	TGTGCCAGCAGCTTTGGGGCGAACCAAGAGACCCAGTACTTC